What follows are 25 T cell receptor beta chains derived from one specimen sequenced in a study of persistence of HIV-infected CD4 T cells. Sequencing used immunoSEQ version 4 in survey mode. The method was immunoSEQ multiplex PCR; TCRdb's version includes in-frame clones alone and lacks a portion of them. The sample records 25,000 to 30,000 clones, around 82% being singletons. These receptors' antigens are unknown. The stimulus was lysate of CMV-infected fibroblasts, about 10 ug/mL. Memory cells lacking CD40L and CD69 with high CD45RO were sorted. Sequencing used CD4+ T cells sorted from PBMCs after 18-hour stimulation, obtained from a patient who received antiretroviral therapy. The receptors derive from an adult woman with HIV who was CMV-seropositive.

The rearrangement links TRBV19 to TRBJ1-1; no clear D. This CDR3 comprises 15 residues. The V gene lost 4 bases and the J gene lost 8 bases, with 20 bases spanning the gap. CDR1 and CDR2 (germline): LNHDA, SQIVND (reference sequence). This CDR3 reads CASSTTAGYSQEAFF. CDR3 coding DNA: TGTGCCAGTAGTACAACAGCGGGGTACAGCCAAGAAGCTTTCTTT.

The chain carries TRBV6-5 and TRBJ1-2, with a tentative D call TRBD1 (5 bases). Germline loops: CDR1 MNHEY, CDR2 SVGAGI. The germline V and J ends were trimmed by 6 bases and 4 bases, with 15 bases remaining between them. The CDR3 has 14 amino acids. As DNA, the CDR3 is TGTGCCAGCAGCCGCCCGGGGCCTTTCTATGGCTACACCTTC. Encoded protein: CASSRPGPFYGYTF.

This rearrangement joins TRBV6-5 to TRBJ1-2, with 8 bases aligning to TRBD1. The CDR3 contains 14 residues. With V trimmed by 6 bases and J by 2 bases, 5 bases remained unmatched. Per the germline V gene, CDR1 is MNHEY and CDR2 is SVGAGI. This CDR3 reads CASRQTGGNYGYTF. The CDR3 DNA sequence: TGTGCCAGCAGGCAAACAGGGGGAAACTATGGCTACACCTTC.

The chain joins TRBV21-1 to TRBJ2-4; the table names TRBD1, a call not compared with the DNA. TRBV21-1 is recorded as a pseudogene. This CDR3 has 17 amino acids. The CDR3 loop reads CASSKGAGHSLKNIQYF. Here the CDR3 DNA reads TGTGCCAGCAGCAAAGGGGCAGGCCACTCGCTCAAAAACATTCAGTACTTC.

V and J are TRBV5-6 and TRBJ2-7; D ambiguous. Germline CDR1 SGHDT, CDR2 YYEEEE. The CDR3 covers 11 residues. V was pared by 4 bases and J by 2 bases, with 4 bases between. The CDR3 nucleotides are TGTGCCAGCAGCGCGACCTACGAGCAGTACTTC. It specifies CASSATYEQYF.

This clone was picked up a small number of times. The V call is TRBV7-9, the J call TRBJ2-5, with D possibly matching TRBD1 (6 bases). V shed 5 bases and J shed 0 bases, with 13 bases lying between them. Germline V gene lookup returns CDR1 SEHNR and CDR2 FQNEAQ (reference sequence). The CDR3 covers 15 residues. CDR3 DNA: TGTGCCAGCAGCCGTGGACAGCACAACCAAGAGACCCAGTACTTC. It encodes CASSRGQHNQETQYF.

The V call is TRBV12-3 or TRBV12-4, the J call TRBJ2-5, with 10 bases matching TRBD1. V lost 7 bases and J lost 6; bases outside the gene matches: 5. The length of the CDR3 is 13 residues. CDR3 sequence: CASNRQGAKTQYF. The CDR3 DNA sequence: TGTGCCAGCAATCGACAGGGGGCGAAGACCCAGTACTTC.

The J gene is TRBJ1-2, the V gene TRBV30, with 7 nucleotides matching TRBD1. Germline CDR1 reads GTSNPN; CDR2 reads SVGIG (reference sequence). CDR3 length: 13 amino acids. The trim removed 1 base at V and 7 bases at J, leaving 6 bases unmatched. CDR3 sequence: CAWSADREGGYTF. The CDR3 coding sequence is TGTGCCTGGAGTGCAGACAGGGAGGGTGGCTACACCTTC. The full variable domain, its missing parts supplied by reference TRBV30 and TRBJ1-2, is SQTIHQWPATLVQPVGSPLSLECTVEGTSNPNLYWYRQAAGRGLQLLFYSVGIGQISSEVPQNLSASRPQDRQFILSSKKLLLSDSGFYLCAWSADREGGYTFGSGTRLTVV.

CDR3: CASSVAFGTSGGARDTQYF. CDR3 sequence (DNA): TGTGCCAGCAGCGTAGCTTTCGGGACTAGCGGGGGGGCGAGAGATACGCAGTATTTT. The chain is built from TRBV9 and TRBJ2-3; 16 bases match TRBD2. Germline CDR1 reads SGDLS; CDR2 reads YYNGEE. This CDR3 comprises 19 residues. V was pared by 0 bases and J by 5 bases, with 9 bases of the junction left unmatched.

This rearrangement joins TRBV19 to TRBJ1-2, with 9 bases lining up with TRBD1. Germline-derived CDR1 and CDR2 are LNHDA and SQIVND (reference sequence). This CDR3 region has 15 residues. V lost 4 bases and J lost 3; bases outside the gene matches: 6. CDR3 DNA sequence: TGTGCCAGTAGTAGGGATCGACAGGGGGACTATGGCTACACCTTC. Protein product: CASSRDRQGDYGYTF.

The V call is TRBV29-1, the J call TRBJ2-3, with TRBD2 as a possible D gene (6 bases). Germline assignment: CDR1 SQVTM and CDR2 ANQGSEA. Trimming removed 4 bases from V and 7 bases from J, with 15 bases in between. The CDR3 length is 13 residues. In nucleotides, the CDR3 is TGCAGCGTTGGGGGACTCCAAACAAATACGCAGTATTTT. Encoded protein: CSVGGLQTNTQYF.

CDR3 in amino acids: CASAGSIFSAGNTIYF. CDR3 sequence (DNA): TGTGCCAGCGCCGGGTCCATTTTTTCGGCTGGAAACACCATATATTTT. This chain links TRBV6-6 with TRBJ1-3; no clear D. CDR1 is MNHNY and CDR2 is SVGAGI in the germline V gene (reference sequence). V lost 8 bases and J lost 2, with 19 bases in between. CDR3 length: 16 residues.

The V and J genes are TRBV5-1 and TRBJ1-6, with no clear D. The CDR3 has 15 amino acids. CDR1 is SGHRS, CDR2 YFSETQ, per germline. The V end lost 0 bases, the J end lost 1 base, and 5 bases lay between the germline ends. CDR3: CASSLEGSYNSPLHF. The CDR3 region has the DNA TGCGCCAGCAGCTTGGAAGGGTCCTATAATTCACCCCTCCACTTT. The full variable domain, completed using reference TRBV5-1 and TRBJ1-6, is KAGVTQTPRYLIKTRGQQVTLSCSPISGHRSVSWYQQTPGQGLQFLFEYFSETQRNKGNFPGRFSGRQFSNSRSEMNVSTLELGDSALYLCASSLEGSYNSPLHFGNGTRLTVT.

CDR3 sequence (DNA): TGTGCCAGCAGTTACCGGGGCCAGGGGGGAAACTATGGCTACACCTTC. This gives the protein CASSYRGQGGNYGYTF. This chain joins TRBV6-2 or TRBV6-3 and TRBJ1-2, with 7 positions matching TRBD1. The J segment lost 2 bases and the V segment lost 2 bases, leaving 8 bases of the junction unmatched. In germline, CDR1 is MNHEY, CDR2 SVGEGT. The CDR3 has 16 amino acids.

This chain joins TRBV14 and TRBJ1-2; D perhaps matches TRBD1 (5 bases). CDR1 is SGHDN and CDR2 is FVKESK in the germline V gene. V gave up 5 bases and J gave up 2 bases, with 9 bases separating them. This CDR3 has 13 residues. This chain's CDR3 is CASSTYRNYGYTF. In nucleotides, the CDR3 is TGTGCCAGCAGCACTTACAGGAACTATGGCTACACCTTC.

The CDR3 bases are TGCAGCGTCGAGGGCCAGGGGGCAGGAGGAAACACCATATATTTT. Its translation is CSVEGQGAGGNTIYF. The genes are TRBV29-1 and TRBJ1-3, with 8 bases fitting TRBD1. The germline V gene has CDR1 SQVTM and CDR2 ANQGSEA. The length of the CDR3 is 15 residues. The trim removed 6 bases at V and 4 bases at J, leaving 11 bases unmatched. The full variable domain, rest sourced from reference TRBV29-1 and TRBJ1-3, is SAVISQKPSRDICQRGTSLTIQCQVDSQVTMMFWYRQQPGQSLTLIATANQGSEATYESGFVIDKFPISRPNLTFSTLTVSNMSPEDSSIYLCSVEGQGAGGNTIYFGEGSWLTVV.

This chain's CDR3 is CASSQGGGSNQPQHF. CDR3 nucleotide sequence: TGTGCCAGCTCACAGGGAGGAGGAAGCAATCAGCCCCAGCATTTT. The chain carries TRBV18 and TRBJ1-5; D remains ambiguous. The CDR3 consists of 15 residues. V dropped 4 bases and J dropped 1 base, with 11 bases sitting between them. From germline, CDR1 is KGHSH and CDR2 LQKENI.

This chain joins TRBV6-5 and TRBJ1-1, with 8 positions matching TRBD1. The germline V gene encodes CDR1 MNHEY and CDR2 SVGAGI. The junction had 5 bases not matched to a gene; V was cut back by 5 bases and J by 3 bases. This CDR3 region has 14 residues. The chain's CDR3 is CASSRIQGDTEAFF. In DNA, the CDR3 is TGTGCCAGCAGTCGTATACAGGGGGACACTGAAGCTTTCTTT.

The V gene is TRBV5-8, the J gene TRBJ2-3; unclear D gene. CDR1 and CDR2 (germline): SGHTS, YDEGEE. The CDR3 extends over 14 amino acids. V was trimmed by 0 bases and J by 1 base, leaving 6 bases between them. This chain's CDR3 is CASSLGLGTDTQYF. The CDR3 DNA reads TGTGCCAGCAGCTTGGGTTTGGGCACAGATACGCAGTATTTT.

This clone was observed a few times. This sequence joins TRBV24-1 and TRBJ1-4, with D unclear. V was pared by 9 bases and J by 7 bases, with 8 bases between. CDR1 and CDR2 (germline): KGHDR, SFDVKD. The CDR3 is made up of 11 amino acids. CDR3 sequence (DNA): TGTGCCACCTCACGGGGTGAAAAACTGTTTTTT. Protein product: CATSRGEKLFF.

The chain is built from TRBV25-1 and TRBJ1-2, with TRBD1 identical over 9 bases. V trimming: 8 bases; J trimming: 4 bases; junction bases outside the gene matches: 5. The CDR3 sequence is 13 residues long. CDR1 is MGHDK and CDR2 is SYGVNS in the germline V gene. The CDR3 DNA reads as TGTGCCAGCGCCGGGACAGGGATCTATGGCTACACCTTC. Protein sequence: CASAGTGIYGYTF.

The sample holds one count of this clone. V and J are TRBV6-1 and TRBJ2-7, with 8 nucleotides matching TRBD2. This CDR3 has 15 residues. Per germline, CDR1 MNHNS and CDR2 SASEGT. With 1 base clipped from V and 2 bases from J, the junction kept 4 bases outside the gene matches. CDR3 region: CASSEGRGATYEQYV. As DNA, the CDR3 is TGTGCCAGCAGTGAAGGGCGGGGGGCTACCTACGAGCAGTACGTC.

The genes are TRBV3-1 (or the pseudogene TRBV3-2) and TRBJ2-3; possibly TRBD2 for D (7 bases). V was pared by 3 bases and J by 13 bases, with 20 bases between. The CDR3 totals 14 residues. Germline-derived CDR1 and CDR2 are LGHDT and YNNKEL (reference sequence). The CDR3 spells CASSHRLRGGGEYF. The DNA of the CDR3 is TGTGCCAGCAGCCACCGTCTCAGGGGCGGGGGAGAGTATTTT.

The chain employs TRBV12-5 and TRBJ2-4; 7 nucleotides align to TRBD2. The germline V gene encodes CDR1 LGHNT and CDR2 FRNRAP. V gave up 9 bases and J gave up 0 bases; unmatched junction bases: 11. The CDR3 runs to 16 residues. CDR3 DNA sequence: TGTGCTAGGGGGGGGACGCGACAGAGAGCCAAAAACATTCAGTACTTC. Protein sequence: CARGGTRQRAKNIQYF.

The CDR3 coding sequence is TGTGCCAGCAGCCAAGTGCCTGTCATCACAGGGGACAATTCACCCCTCCACTTT. Residues: CASSQVPVITGDNSPLHF. This rearrangement joins TRBV3-1 (or the pseudogene TRBV3-2) to TRBJ1-6, with 7 bases that match TRBD1. After removal of 1 base from V and 7 bases from J, the junction contained 13 bases not matched to a gene. The germline V gene encodes CDR1 LGHDT and CDR2 YNNKEL (reference sequence). The CDR3 runs 18 residues.